The entry that follows covers one T cell receptor beta chain sequence. This record belongs to a study of blood T cell repertoires in COVID-19. Overall study: PBMCs, B-cell-depleted T cells, or T cells provided the cDNA or gDNA that made up the material.

Original handling: Scientists estimated how many nucleated cells there were by amplifying reference gene primers. Assay used: immunoSEQ multiplex PCR; TCRdb lists only in-frame clones, some missing. The DNA was the basis for D and trimming; V, J and clone size are from that table. Here the sample spans over 200,000 clones, roughly 87% being singletons. The study recruited people aged 18 to 89 years across 20 to 30 US areas. The study assigned cohorts using participant-reported clinical history. The CDR3 has 14 residues. Deletions cut 5 bases from V and 3 bases from J, with 14 bases between. Germline-derived CDR1 and CDR2 are MGHDK and SYGVNS.

What was sequenced was PBMCs or T cells enriched from blood (not recorded which). The gene calls are TRBV25-1 and TRBJ2-7; TRBD2 might be the D (5 bases). This clonotype was obtained from a man in his thirties or forties who had recovered from COVID-19. The CDR3 here is CASSPGIALYEQYF. In DNA, the CDR3 is TGTGCCAGCAGTCCCGGGATCGCCCTCTACGAGCAGTACTTC.